The 5 T cell receptor beta chains in this list originate from one sample, sequenced in a study of T cell clonality in common variable immunodeficiency. Clones were read by immunoSEQ multiplex PCR, and TCRdb kept only the in-frame ones, dropping some. Captured here are tens of thousands of clones, none seen once; the top ten comprise about 5.5%. The sample consisted of peripheral blood mononuclear cells. The receptor source for this set is a person aged 18 to 69 in good health.

This clone was found many times. The read is 3 residues too short to cover the CDR3 end, so that end is filled in from the germline J gene. The gene calls are TRBV19 and TRBJ1-2; no definite D call. Per germline, CDR1 LNHDA and CDR2 SQIVND (reference sequence). Deletions cut 10 bases from V and 3 bases from J, with 9 bases between. This CDR3 is built from 11 residues. The sequenced CDR3 bases are TGTGCCACAAGGAGGGACTATGGC. Translation gives CATRRDYG. The entire CDR3 is CATRRDYGYTF.

This clone was seen many times. The observed sequence ends 3 residues before the CDR3 terminus, with the missing tail filled in from the germline J gene. J is TRBJ2-7 and V is TRBV20-1; 12 nucleotides align to TRBD1. The CDR3 has 14 residues. Germline CDR1 reads DFQATT; CDR2 reads SNEGSKA (reference sequence). V lost 5 bases and J lost 4; bases outside the gene matches: 6. The CDR3 protein is CSAHRGQGAYEQYF. Incomplete CDR3 DNA: TGCAGTGCTCATCGGGGACAGGGGGCTTACGAG.

This clone was counted ten times or more. The read falls 3 residues short of the CDR3 end, and the missing part is taken from the germline J gene. The chain combines TRBV19 with TRBJ2-1, with TRBD2 matching over 10 bases. J gave up 5 bases and V 6 bases, and 7 bases lay outside the gene matches. The CDR3 runs to 15 residues. Germline CDR1 reads LNHDA; CDR2 reads SQIVND (reference sequence). CDR3 DNA (partial): TGTGCCAGTAGACCTAGCGGGAGAGTCGACAATGAG. Protein sequence: CASRPSGRVDNE. The CDR3, in full, reads CASRPSGRVDNEQFF. Variable domain in full (rest from reference TRBV19 and TRBJ2-1): DGGITQSPKYLFRKEGQNVTLSCEQNLNHDAMYWYRQDPGQGLRLIYYSQIVNDFQKGDIAEGYSVSREKKESFPLTVTSAQKNPTAFYLCASRPSGRVDNEQFFGPGTRLTVL.

Ten or more counts support this clone. Coverage ceases 3 residues before the CDR3 finishes, and the germline J gene fills in the end. The chain carries TRBV19 and TRBJ1-2, with D possibly TRBD1 on 6 matching bases. CDR3 length: 16 residues. The V end lost 4 bases, the J end lost 4 bases, and 19 bases lay between the germline ends. Per the germline V gene, CDR1 is LNHDA and CDR2 is SQIVND (reference sequence). The CDR3: CASSSALGGGSYGYTF. The CDR3 DNA, read in part, is TGTGCCAGTAGTAGCGCCCTTGGGGGGGGCAGCTATGGC.

This clone showed up many times. The read terminates 3 residues ahead of where the CDR3 ends, so the germline J gene completes it. The chain carries TRBV7-7 and TRBJ2-5; no clear D gene. V was cut by 5 bases and J by 3 bases, with 13 bases left in between. The CDR3 covers 14 residues. Germline V gene data show CDR1 as SSHAT and CDR2 as FNYEAQ (reference sequence). The sequenced part of the CDR3 DNA is TGTGCCAGCAGCCCAAGCCCTTCCGAAGAGACC. This gives the protein CASSPSPSEET. The entire CDR3 protein is CASSPSPSEETQYF.